The 18 T cell receptor beta chains below were found in one sample sequenced in a study of monozygotic twins with inflammatory bowel disease. TCRdb reprocessed the 5' RACE reads; each CDR3 protein has one entry and no DNA is given. The sample totals approximately 300,000 distinct CDR3 sequences. The sequencing sample was made of blood. The receptors here all came from a human donor with ulcerative colitis or Crohn's disease, or a healthy co-twin of an affected twin (not recorded which).

This sequence joins TRBV20-1 and TRBJ2-1; the D call from TCRdb, TRBD2, cannot be confirmed without DNA. Germline CDR1 reads DFQATT; CDR2 reads SNEGSKA (reference sequence). The CDR3 runs to 15 residues. CDR3 in amino acids: CSAIQGTSGRAEQFF.

V and J are TRBV11-2 and TRBJ1-2. CDR1 and CDR2 (germline): SGHAT, FQNNGV. The CDR3 consists of 14 residues. The CDR3 region is CASSLEVGSYGYTF.

The chain carries TRBV5-1 and TRBJ1-6; TCRdb names TRBD1, which stays unverified in the absence of DNA. Germline assignment: CDR1 SGHRS and CDR2 YFSETQ. The CDR3 consists of 15 residues. CDR3 region: CASSRDGGVESPLHF.

The chain combines TRBV7-2 with TRBJ1-3; TCRdb's D call, TRBD1, is unchecked because there is no DNA. Germline V gene sequence: CDR1 SGHTA, CDR2 FQGNSA. The CDR3 consists of 16 residues. CDR3 loop: CASSLANRVSGNTIYF. Based on the CDR3 plus reference TRBV7-2 and TRBJ1-3, the full variable domain is GAGVSQSPSNKVTEKGKDVELRCDPISGHTALYWYRQSLGQGLEFLIYFQGNSAPDKSGLPSDRFSAERTGGSVSTLTIQRTQQEDSAVYLCASSLANRVSGNTIYFGEGSWLTVV.

V gene TRBV5-4 combines with J gene TRBJ2-5. From germline, CDR1 is SGHNT and CDR2 YYREEE (reference sequence). This CDR3 is built from 17 residues. CDR3 region: CASSFDGKPPFQETQYF.

This chain connects TRBV7-6 to TRBJ2-3. Per the germline V gene, CDR1 is SGHVS and CDR2 is FNYEAQ. The length of the CDR3 is 16 residues. The CDR3 region is CASSFSWAGNTDTQYF.

The gene calls are TRBV5-1 and TRBJ2-5; the TRBD2 assignment by TCRdb is unverifiable without DNA. CDR1 and CDR2 from the germline V gene are SGHRS and YFSETQ. There are 14 residues in the CDR3. CDR3 in amino acids: CASKTSGGGETQYF. Combining the CDR3 with reference TRBV5-1 and TRBJ2-5 gives the whole variable domain KAGVTQTPRYLIKTRGQQVTLSCSPISGHRSVSWYQQTPGQGLQFLFEYFSETQRNKGNFPGRFSGRQFSNSRSEMNVSTLELGDSALYLCASKTSGGGETQYFGPGTRLLVL.

V and J are TRBV27 and TRBJ1-5; as DNA is missing, the TRBD1 call by TCRdb cannot be tested. The CDR3 loop spans 16 amino acids. From germline, CDR1 is MNHEY and CDR2 SMNVEV (reference sequence). The CDR3: CASSSQGAVNNQPQHF.

The rearrangement links TRBV11-2 to TRBJ2-7; checking the TCRdb D call of TRBD1 is not possible without DNA. CDR3 length: 16 residues. The V gene's germline CDR1 is SGHAT and CDR2 FQNNGV. CDR3 in amino acids: CASSLVGRTTSYEQYF.

This chain connects TRBV7-9 to TRBJ1-5; TCRdb indicates TRBD1, and absent DNA this call remains unverified. The CDR3 covers 14 residues. The germline gives CDR1 SEHNR, CDR2 FQNEAQ (reference sequence). The CDR3 reads CASSTGTGNQPQHF.

The chain couples TRBV7-8 to TRBJ2-3; TCRdb gives TRBD1 as the D gene, but with no DNA this cannot be confirmed. This CDR3 comprises 14 residues. Per the germline V gene, CDR1 is SGHVS and CDR2 is FQNEAQ. This CDR3 is CASSLYRGQDTQYF.

The chain links TRBV6-2 or TRBV6-3 to TRBJ1-6; TCRdb's D call, TRBD1, is unchecked because there is no DNA. The CDR3 has 15 residues. Germline-derived CDR1 and CDR2 are MNHEY and SVGEGT. The CDR3 loop is CASNRQGSYNSPLHF.

The chain has TRBV11-2 and TRBJ1-5; TCRdb's D gene call, TRBD1, goes unchecked for lack of DNA. Looked up from germline, CDR1 is SGHAT and CDR2 is FQNNGV. This CDR3 has 18 amino acids. The CDR3 spells CASTQISGTGGLSQPQHF.

The rearrangement joins TRBV3-1 to TRBJ1-4; checking the TCRdb D call of TRBD1 is not possible without DNA. The CDR3 runs 15 residues. The germline gives CDR1 LGHDT, CDR2 YNNKEL (reference sequence). Here the CDR3 reads CASSHLRQSNEKLFF.

The V and J genes are TRBV12-3 or TRBV12-4 and TRBJ2-7; TCRdb calls TRBD1, which cannot be checked without DNA. The CDR3 runs 13 residues. The CDR3 sequence is CASLGTATYEQYF.

This sequence joins TRBV12-3 or TRBV12-4 and TRBJ2-1; TCRdb designates TRBD1, a call that cannot be tested without DNA. CDR3 length equals 16 residues. CDR3 protein: CASSKNIGGTYNEQFF.

The chain links TRBV4-3 to TRBJ2-6. The CDR3 covers 17 residues. The germline gives CDR1 LGHNA, CDR2 YSLEER. CDR3 protein: CASSQEAVASGANVLTF.

The V and J genes are TRBV28 and TRBJ2-5; without DNA, the TCRdb call of TRBD1 cannot be checked. The CDR3 has 12 residues. In germline, CDR1 is MDHEN, CDR2 SYDVKM. The CDR3: CASSPRGATQYF.